This T cell receptor beta chain stems from a study of shared clonotypes between healthy human individuals. Study details: Per donor, three plates held CD4 naive cells, three held CD4 memory, two held CD8 naive and one held CD8 memory.

Broader study findings: Among a handful of donors, roughly 5.4% of naive CD4 clonotypes were found in common.

The germline CDR1 and CDR2 sequences are MNHEY and SMNVEV (reference sequence). This CDR3 has 17 amino acids. The germline V and J ends were trimmed by 6 bases and 0 bases, with 17 bases remaining between them. TCRdb keeps only in-frame clones here, not all; method: immunoSEQ multiplex PCR. The sample yields some 550,000 clones, more than 95% seen once. The donors were all Caucasian adults (living in Nashville, Tennessee). A split of CD4+ cells into CD45RA+ naive and CD45RA-negative memory subsets was performed. Concerning this clone: What it binds is not known.

The clonotype originates from a woman aged 30 to 39 in good health. V is TRBV27 and J is TRBJ1-4, with a possible D match to TRBD1 (5 bases). The sequenced material came from naive CD4+ T cells sorted from blood. Regarding subset: CD45RA+ positively selected. The CDR3 reads CASSPTGSEATNEKLFF. Written as DNA, the CDR3 is TGTGCCAGCAGCCCTACAGGTTCGGAAGCAACTAATGAAAAACTGTTTTTT.